This TCR beta chain came from a study of T cells in Graves' hyperthyroidism and ophthalmopathy (dated 2019 in TCRdb). Regarding the study in general: Peripheral blood samples were taken at the time of initial diagnosis, prior to any treatment. To identify distinguishing TCR V-J signatures, a discovery cohort of about 95 patients was used, comprising fewer than 45 with Graves' ophthalmopathy and roughly 60 with stable Graves' hyperthyroidism. An independent validation cohort of fewer than 20 hyperthyroidism patients and more than 15 patients who later progressed to ophthalmopathy tested prospective prediction of ophthalmopathy. The approximately 95 discovery patients were divided at random into training and test sets in a 7:3 ratio. The study also compared thyroid tissue and blood T-cell repertoires from about six Graves' hyperthyroidism patients. Following sampling, methimazole starting at 30 mg daily was given to hyperthyroidism patients, and high-dose intravenous methylprednisolone was given to ophthalmopathy patients. TCR Vbeta CDR3 sequencing of 120 to 150 peripheral blood samples (under 45 ophthalmopathy, 75 hyperthyroidism and some 17 progressor patients) is reported in the paper.

This clonotype showed up many times. Its antigen specificity is not known. Nothing much larger sits one base from this clone, and base qualities are not available. Overall study results and their limits: Sample size was not statistically predetermined, and investigators were not blinded to group allocation. Ophthalmopathy was separated from stable hyperthyroidism by a 13 V-J signature model, with 85% to 90% sensitivity and roughly 81% specificity obtained in cross-validation and 80%/75% obtained in testing. In validation, the model predicted progression to ophthalmopathy with approximately 70% sensitivity and 72% to 85% specificity, a median of about 6 months before onset. Most expanded thyroid clonotypes (frequency above 0.001) were also found in blood, which suggests that blood repertoires may mirror thyroid immune responses.

TCR beta CDR3 regions were amplified from RNA transcripts. For the first round of RT-PCR on the TCR CDR3, the HTBI primer set was used together with the Qiagen OneStep RT-PCR kit. Libraries were constructed in a second round of multiplex PCR, after which size selection and purification were performed. Libraries were sequenced paired-end with 100 bp reads on an Illumina HiSeq2000. Under the source paper's analysis protocol: Raw data were processed with SOAPnuke, discarding reads with adapters, uncalled bases, mean Phred below 15, or no exact constant-primer or identifier match. COPE v1.2.5 was used to merge high-quality paired reads, and clonotypes were defined as unique nucleotide sequences. Clonotypes were aligned to IMGT TRBV, TRBD and TRBJ reference segments using MiTCR v1.1. Only V-J combinations with frequency above 0.0001, covering 99% to 99.2% of repertoires, were analysed. The TCS score was defined as the ratio of F50 (clonal expansion) to E x V (chaos), calculated using BLOSUM62-based TCRdist between CDR3 peptides within each V-J. Welch's t-statistics and random forest reduced approximately 520 V-J features to 13, which were used in a naive Bayes classifier (R e1071). The similarity between thyroid and blood repertoires was quantified using the Morisita-Horn index. TCRdb reworked the public reads: Q25 trimming with fastp, MiXCR clone assembly, productive beta chains retained. Every CDR3 protein is listed once, alongside the most common genes and DNA of its rows. The V and J calls reflect TCRdb's pipeline rather than the authors' work. In all, the sample holds about 840,000 distinct CDR3 sequences, and roughly 37% of those were seen once. The ten largest clonotypes hold approximately 10% of the sample.

The germline V gene (reference sequence) specifies LNHDA as CDR1 and SQIVND as CDR2. At the junction V is shortened by 10 bases and J by 4 bases; bases outside the gene matches: 9. The CDR3 has 15 amino acids, counting the end cysteine and phenylalanine. This entry keeps only the CDR3 DNA: 45 bases, framed from base 1. Graves' hyperthyroidism was defined as stable when no progression to ophthalmopathy occurred over 18 months of follow-up. Hyperthyroidism patients were newly diagnosed, had a disease duration of under 2 months, and were aged 18 to 65 years. Any patient with an uncontrolled infection, another autoimmune disease, pregnancy or lactation was excluded. Diagnoses were established on the basis of clinical symptoms, serum thyroxine and TRAb, thyroid ultrasound, and orbital computed tomography. PBMCs were separated from approximately 9.9 ml of fresh peripheral blood using Ficoll-Paque density gradient centrifugation. Trizol reagent was used to extract total RNA, and RNA quality was then checked on an Agilent 2100 Bioanalyzer.

The TCR sequence derives from a man between 18 and 35 years old with Graves' hyperthyroidism. Sequenced material: blood. Recombination joined TRBV19 with TRBJ2-6; 8 central bases correspond to TRBD1. The CDR3 protein: CATTDRDSGANVLTF. The DNA reads TGTGCCACAACGGACAGGGACTCCGGGGCCAACGTCCTGACTTTC.